Listed below are T cell receptor beta chains from one sample, sequenced in a study of blood T cell repertoires in COVID-19. Using immunoSEQ multiplex PCR, the repertoire was profiled, and TCRdb retains in-frame clones only, with some absent. Among roughly 250,000 clones listed, 87% were seen once. Specimen: PBMCs or T cells enriched from blood (not recorded which). The receptors were sampled from a woman aged 30 to 39 with acute COVID-19. Each CDR3 is given without its conserved first and last residue. The D gene is left open where the match is weak.

cdr3_length: 12
v_call: TRBV5-1
j_call: TRBJ2-1
d_call: .
cdr3_aa: ASRAKAGDNEQF

cdr3_length: 12
v_call: TRBV2
j_call: TRBJ2-7
d_call: .
cdr3_aa: ASSETALSYEQY

cdr3_length: 13
v_call: TRBV28
j_call: TRBJ1-4
d_call: TRBD1
cdr3_aa: ASRLQGATNEKLF

cdr3_length: 11
v_call: TRBV5-1
j_call: TRBJ2-7
d_call: TRBD2
cdr3_aa: ASSFGLADEQY

cdr3_length: 14
v_call: TRBV15
j_call: TRBJ2-6
d_call: .
cdr3_aa: ATSRDGGDGANVLT

cdr3_length: 15
v_call: TRBV7-2
j_call: TRBJ1-3
d_call: .
cdr3_aa: ASSGGWGYGAGNTIY

cdr3_length: 12
v_call: TRBV18
j_call: TRBJ1-4
d_call: .
cdr3_aa: ASSQTRVPEKLF

cdr3_length: 13
v_call: TRBV19
j_call: TRBJ2-1
d_call: TRBD2
cdr3_aa: ASSIGLAGGNEQF

cdr3_length: 11
v_call: TRBV18
j_call: TRBJ1-2
d_call: .
cdr3_aa: ASSPSRGPSYT

cdr3_length: 11
v_call: TRBV6-5
j_call: TRBJ1-2
d_call: TRBD1
cdr3_aa: ASSPDRVYGYT

cdr3_length: 16
v_call: TRBV4-1
j_call: TRBJ2-1
d_call: .
cdr3_aa: ASSQVGGRGTGDNEQF

cdr3_length: 13
v_call: TRBV19
j_call: TRBJ1-3
d_call: TRBD1
cdr3_aa: ASRKRGQPGNTIY

cdr3_length: 12
v_call: TRBV18
j_call: TRBJ1-2
d_call: .
cdr3_aa: ASSLSLRRYGYT

cdr3_length: 14
v_call: TRBV28
j_call: TRBJ2-3
d_call: TRBD2
cdr3_aa: ASSSRLAGGLDTQY

cdr3_length: 12
v_call: TRBV19
j_call: TRBJ2-7
d_call: TRBD1
cdr3_aa: ASSNNRGSYEQY

cdr3_length: 13
v_call: TRBV28
j_call: TRBJ2-7
d_call: TRBD1
cdr3_aa: ASSFPQGARYEQY

cdr3_length: 11
v_call: TRBV12-3/TRBV12-4
j_call: TRBJ1-2
d_call: .
cdr3_aa: ARARQPLGGYT

cdr3_length: 15
v_call: TRBV28
j_call: TRBJ2-1
d_call: TRBD2
cdr3_aa: ASSLAGRLAGGNEQF

cdr3_length: 13
v_call: TRBV30
j_call: TRBJ1-1
d_call: TRBD1
cdr3_aa: AWSGRQGAGTEAF

cdr3_length: 14
v_call: TRBV28
j_call: TRBJ2-5
d_call: .
cdr3_aa: ASRRDSWGGWETQY

cdr3_length: 14
v_call: TRBV7-9
j_call: TRBJ2-3
d_call: TRBD2
cdr3_aa: ASSEGTSGSTDTQY

cdr3_length: 13
v_call: TRBV14
j_call: TRBJ1-2
d_call: TRBD1
cdr3_aa: ASSLTGGGGYGYT

cdr3_length: 11
v_call: TRBV19
j_call: TRBJ2-7
d_call: TRBD1
cdr3_aa: ASSRQGADEQY

cdr3_length: 10
v_call: TRBV19
j_call: TRBJ1-5
d_call: .
cdr3_aa: ASSIAPGPQH

cdr3_length: 11
v_call: TRBV19
j_call: TRBJ2-4
d_call: .
cdr3_aa: ASSPTRGNIQY

cdr3_length: 12
v_call: TRBV21-1
j_call: TRBJ2-2
d_call: .
cdr3_aa: ASSQGARTGELF

cdr3_length: 11
v_call: TRBV29-1
j_call: TRBJ1-2
d_call: TRBD1
cdr3_aa: SVWAGGRGGYT

cdr3_length: 12
v_call: TRBV5-6
j_call: TRBJ1-2
d_call: .
cdr3_aa: ASSFEGPAPGYT

cdr3_length: 11
v_call: TRBV27
j_call: TRBJ2-7
d_call: .
cdr3_aa: ASKLTASYEQY

cdr3_length: 16
v_call: TRBV5-1
j_call: TRBJ2-2
d_call: TRBD2
cdr3_aa: ASSLFPAGIPGTGELF

cdr3_length: 9
v_call: TRBV7-9
j_call: TRBJ2-1
d_call: .
cdr3_aa: ASSLAGRQF

cdr3_length: 12
v_call: TRBV19
j_call: TRBJ2-1
d_call: .
cdr3_aa: ASSRAVIYNEQF

cdr3_length: 11
v_call: TRBV10-3
j_call: TRBJ1-1
d_call: .
cdr3_aa: AIRTSGETEAF

cdr3_length: 15
v_call: TRBV30
j_call: TRBJ2-7
d_call: TRBD1
cdr3_aa: AWSEWGRTGPSYEQY

cdr3_length: 13
v_call: TRBV4-1
j_call: TRBJ2-1
d_call: .
cdr3_aa: ASSQDTGSYNEQF

cdr3_length: 14
v_call: TRBV5-4
j_call: TRBJ2-2
d_call: TRBD1
cdr3_aa: ASSLDGQGWTGELF

cdr3_length: 15
v_call: TRBV7-9
j_call: TRBJ2-5
d_call: .
cdr3_aa: ASSLGPGTEVQETQY

cdr3_length: 13
v_call: TRBV15
j_call: TRBJ2-1
d_call: .
cdr3_aa: ATSRVNSYYNEQF

cdr3_length: 15
v_call: TRBV27
j_call: TRBJ1-4
d_call: .
cdr3_aa: ASSLSGRVGFNEKLF

cdr3_length: 13
v_call: TRBV5-1
j_call: TRBJ1-1
d_call: TRBD1
cdr3_aa: ASSLGQGMNTEAF

cdr3_length: 10
v_call: TRBV18
j_call: TRBJ1-2
d_call: .
cdr3_aa: ASSRGQGGDT

cdr3_length: 16
v_call: TRBV28
j_call: TRBJ1-1
d_call: .
cdr3_aa: ASSLYGPHNFPPTEAF